The 5 T cell receptor beta chains reported below all come from one sample, sequenced in a study of shared clonotypes between healthy human individuals. Method: immunoSEQ multiplex PCR; TCRdb's copy keeps in-frame clones and lacks some. The sample includes roughly 2,500,000 clones, more than 85% seen only once; the top ten take 0.36%. Sequenced input: naive CD4+ T cells from PBMCs. Subset indicated: CD45RA+ positively selected. Receptors originate from a man aged 18 to 29 in good health. Some clones in this sample may be carry-over from other donors' samples.

The chain has TRBV27 and TRBJ2-1; 15 bases map to TRBD2. The CDR3 loop spans 17 amino acids. V lost 2 bases, J lost 7 bases, and 6 bases stayed unmatched. The germline CDR1 and CDR2 sequences are MNHEY and SMNVEV (reference sequence). The CDR3 loop reads CASSLRTSGRAWNEQFF. CDR3 sequence (DNA): TGTGCCAGCAGTTTAAGGACTAGCGGGAGGGCCTGGAATGAGCAGTTCTTC.

V usage is TRBV7-2 and J usage is TRBJ2-7; 9 bases align to TRBD2. The germline V gene has CDR1 SGHTA and CDR2 FQGNSA. V dropped 5 bases and J dropped 1; count of bases not matched to a gene: 6. CDR3 length: 15 residues. The CDR3 here is CASSPTSGPSYEQYF. CDR3 sequence (DNA): TGTGCCAGCAGCCCCACTAGCGGGCCATCCTACGAGCAGTACTTC.

The CDR3: CASSPRLLYNEQFF. The DNA of the CDR3 is TGTGCCAGCAGCCCTCGACTACTATACAATGAGCAGTTCTTC. The chain is built from TRBV7-8 and TRBJ2-1, with a tentative D call TRBD2 (5 bases). Trimming removed 5 bases at V and 4 bases at J, with 12 bases between. The germline V gene encodes CDR1 SGHVS and CDR2 FQNEAQ. This CDR3 spans 14 amino acids.

This rearrangement joins TRBV5-1 to TRBJ2-2; 8 nucleotides align to TRBD1. Trimming took 4 bases from V and 2 from J; bases not matched to a gene: 4. This CDR3 is 15 amino acids long. The germline gives CDR1 SGHRS, CDR2 YFSETQ. The CDR3 loop reads CASSVGQANTGELFF. CDR3 nucleotides: TGCGCCAGCAGCGTGGGACAGGCAAACACCGGGGAGCTGTTTTTT.

Written as DNA, the CDR3 is TGTGCCAGCGGACAGGCCCCGGATACGCAGTATTTT. As protein: CASGQAPDTQYF. V gene TRBV6-5 combines with J gene TRBJ2-3; 7 bases align to TRBD1. V was pared by 8 bases and J by 6 bases, with 5 bases of the junction left unmatched. CDR1 is MNHEY and CDR2 is SVGAGI in the germline V gene. CDR3 size: 12 residues.